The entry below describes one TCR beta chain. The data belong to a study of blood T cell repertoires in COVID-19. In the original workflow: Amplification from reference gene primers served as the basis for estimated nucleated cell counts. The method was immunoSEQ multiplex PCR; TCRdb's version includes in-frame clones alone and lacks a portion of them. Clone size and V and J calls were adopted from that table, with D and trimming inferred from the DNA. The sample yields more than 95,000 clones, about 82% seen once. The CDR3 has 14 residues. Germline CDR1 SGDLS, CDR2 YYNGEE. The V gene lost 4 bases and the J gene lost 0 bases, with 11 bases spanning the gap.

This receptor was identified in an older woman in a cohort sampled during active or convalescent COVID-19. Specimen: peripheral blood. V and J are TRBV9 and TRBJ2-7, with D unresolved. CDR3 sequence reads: CASSPRLSSYEQYF. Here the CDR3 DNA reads TGTGCCAGCAGCCCTCGGTTGAGCTCCTACGAGCAGTACTTC. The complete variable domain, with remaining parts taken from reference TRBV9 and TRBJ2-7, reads DSGVTQTPKHLITATGQRVTLRCSPRSGDLSVYWYQQSLDQGLQFLIQYYNGEERAKGNILERFSAQQFPDLHSELNLSSLELGDSALYFCASSPRLSSYEQYFGPGTRLTVT.